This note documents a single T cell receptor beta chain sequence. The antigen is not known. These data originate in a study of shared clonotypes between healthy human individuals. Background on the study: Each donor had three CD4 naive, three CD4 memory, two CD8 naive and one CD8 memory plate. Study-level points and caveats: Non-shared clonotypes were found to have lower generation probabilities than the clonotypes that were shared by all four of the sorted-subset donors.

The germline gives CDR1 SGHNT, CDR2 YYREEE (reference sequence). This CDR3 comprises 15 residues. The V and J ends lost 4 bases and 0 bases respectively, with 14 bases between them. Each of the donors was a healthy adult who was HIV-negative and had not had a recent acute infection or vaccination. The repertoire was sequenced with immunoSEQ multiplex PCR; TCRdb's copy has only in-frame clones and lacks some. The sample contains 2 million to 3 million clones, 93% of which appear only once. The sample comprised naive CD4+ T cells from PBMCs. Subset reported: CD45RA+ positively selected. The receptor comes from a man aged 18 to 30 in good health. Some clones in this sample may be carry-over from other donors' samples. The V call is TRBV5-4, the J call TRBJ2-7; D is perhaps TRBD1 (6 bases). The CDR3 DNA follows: TGTGCCAGCAGCCAAGAAATGGGGGCCTCCTACGAGCAGTACTTC. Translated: CASSQEMGASYEQYF.